This T cell receptor (beta chain) originates from a study of blood T cell repertoires in COVID-19. On the study more broadly: Italy, Spain and the United States were the sources of the convalescent and acute COVID-19 samples. Sources were T cells, B-cell-depleted T cells, or PBMCs; the material itself was cDNA or gDNA.

Original processing methods: Reference gene primer amplification in the assay estimated nucleated cell counts. Profiling relied on immunoSEQ multiplex PCR, and the TCRdb table lists in-frame clones only, not all of them. Clone size and the V and J calls come from that table; the DNA yielded D and trimming. The table lists about 140,000 clones, 84% of them singletons. Specimen: peripheral blood. The source is a woman aged 60-75 years with acute or convalescent COVID-19.

The CDR3 DNA sequence: TGTGCCACCAGTGATTTAGCGGGAGCAGGTTCCTACAATGAGCAGTTCTTC. As protein: CATSDLAGAGSYNEQFF. The rearrangement links TRBV24-1 to TRBJ2-1; 8 nucleotides agree with TRBD2. V dropped 1 base and J dropped 1; count of bases not matched to a gene: 5. From germline, CDR1 is KGHDR and CDR2 SFDVKD. The CDR3 runs to 17 residues.